The source of this T cell receptor (beta chain) is a study of early T cells in non-severe SARS-CoV-2 infection (dated by TCRdb to the early 2020s). Study-wide context: Because TCR sequencing was done on bulk RNA from unsorted whole blood, the alpha and beta chains could not be paired.

The library was generated by 5' RACE. TCRdb lists the instrument as NextSeq 500. Unique molecular identifiers were attached to individual cDNA molecules in the TCR library protocol so that sequencing error and PCR bias could be corrected. Both TCR alpha and beta chains were sequenced, and tight co-correlation was observed between alpha and beta sequence abundances in each sample. Turning to the authors' computational methods: Decombinator V4 was used to perform V gene, J gene and CDR3 annotation of TCR sequences. TCRs were defined as expanded if a significant change between any two time points was detected under a Poisson model with p below 0.0001. TCR abundances were normalised to the total number of TCRs sequenced per sample and expressed as counts per million. TRAV1-2 paired with TRAJ12, TRAJ20 or TRAJ33 defined MAIT TCRs, while TRAV10 paired with TRAJ18 defined iNKT TCRs. A search of VDJdb, accessed on 1 November 2021, was run for TCRs annotated to CMV, EBV and SARS-CoV-2, with TCRs annotated for multiple antigens excluded. The public reads were reprocessed in TCRdb via fastp at Q25 and MiXCR, keeping in-frame beta chains. Every entry covers one CDR3 protein and lists the most common genes and DNA from its rows. The V and J calls were not made by the authors but by TCRdb's processing. The sample table holds some 55,000 distinct CDR3 sequences, of which roughly 12% were seen once. The top ten hold 2.5% to 3.5% of the sample.

The V end loses 0 bases and the J end loses 1 base, and a stretch of 13 bases separates them. The germline V gene (reference sequence) gives CDR1 as DFQATT and CDR2 as SNEGSKA. Including the terminal cysteine and phenylalanine, the CDR3 comprises 16 residues. Only the CDR3 DNA is retained, 48 bases long and in frame from the first base. This clonotype came up many times. Its antigen remains undetermined. Base quality data are lacking; no much larger clone is found one base away. This was a case-control study nested in a cohort of healthcare workers in London, UK, who had nasopharyngeal swab PCR tests and blood samples taken every week. Between 23 and 31 March 2020, the week of the UK lockdown, healthcare workers were enrolled and then followed up weekly for as long as 16 weeks. Beyond this particular receptor, the publication reports: VDJdb matching was skewed toward anti-spike CD8 responses and likely underestimated virus-specific expansions, missing private and CD4 specificities.

Specimen: whole blood. The sequence derives from an adult who was a healthcare worker with PCR-confirmed SARS-CoV-2 infection or an uninfected control (not recorded which). In this chain, TRBV20-1 is recombined with TRBJ2-1, with the D gene tentatively TRBD1 or TRBD2, based on 6 matching bases in each. At the DNA level, the sequence is TGCAGTGCTAGAGATGGGGGGCGGAGTTCCTACAATGAGCAGTTCTTC. It encodes CSARDGGRSSYNEQFF.